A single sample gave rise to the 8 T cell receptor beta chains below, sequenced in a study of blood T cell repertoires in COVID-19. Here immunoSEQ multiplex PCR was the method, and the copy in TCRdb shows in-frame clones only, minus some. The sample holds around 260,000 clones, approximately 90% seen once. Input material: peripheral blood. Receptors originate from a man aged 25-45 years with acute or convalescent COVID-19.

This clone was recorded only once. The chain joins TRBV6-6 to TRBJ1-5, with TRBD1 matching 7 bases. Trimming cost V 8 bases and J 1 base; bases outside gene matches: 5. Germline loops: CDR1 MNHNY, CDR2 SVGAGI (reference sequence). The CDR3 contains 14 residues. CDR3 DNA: TGTGCCAGCTCCCCGGACAGGAGCAATCAGCCCCAGCATTTT. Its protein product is CASSPDRSNQPQHF.

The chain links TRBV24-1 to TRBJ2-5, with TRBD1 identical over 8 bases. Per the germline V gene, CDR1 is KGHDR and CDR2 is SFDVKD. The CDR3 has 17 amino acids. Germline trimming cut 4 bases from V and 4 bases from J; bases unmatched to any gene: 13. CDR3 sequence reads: CATSEGRTGYMRETQYF. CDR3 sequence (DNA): TGTGCCACCAGTGAAGGACGGACAGGGTACATGAGAGAGACCCAGTACTTC.

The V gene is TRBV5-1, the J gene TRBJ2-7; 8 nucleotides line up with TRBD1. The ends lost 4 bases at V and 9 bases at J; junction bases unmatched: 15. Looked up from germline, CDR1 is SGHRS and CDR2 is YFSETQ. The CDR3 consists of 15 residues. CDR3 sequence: CASSLDRGQRPVQYF. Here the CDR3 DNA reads TGCGCCAGCAGCCTTGACAGGGGACAAAGGCCGGTGCAGTACTTC.

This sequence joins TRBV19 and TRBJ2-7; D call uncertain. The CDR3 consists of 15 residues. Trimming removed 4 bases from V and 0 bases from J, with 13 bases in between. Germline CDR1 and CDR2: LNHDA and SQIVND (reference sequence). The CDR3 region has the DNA TGTGCCAGTAGTACGTCTCGCAAGAGCTCCTACGAGCAGTACTTC. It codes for CASSTSRKSSYEQYF.

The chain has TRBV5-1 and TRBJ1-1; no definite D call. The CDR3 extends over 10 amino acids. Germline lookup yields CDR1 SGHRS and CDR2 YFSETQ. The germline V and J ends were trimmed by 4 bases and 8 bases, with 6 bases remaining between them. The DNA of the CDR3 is TGCGCCAGCAGCGCACAGGAAGCTTTCTTT. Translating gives CASSAQEAFF.

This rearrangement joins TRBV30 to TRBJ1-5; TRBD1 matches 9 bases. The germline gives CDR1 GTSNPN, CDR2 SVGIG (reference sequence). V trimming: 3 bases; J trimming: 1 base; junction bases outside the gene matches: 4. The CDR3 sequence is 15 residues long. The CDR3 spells CAWSRGTGSNQPQHF. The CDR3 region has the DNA TGTGCCTGGAGCCGGGGGACAGGGAGCAATCAGCCCCAGCATTTT.

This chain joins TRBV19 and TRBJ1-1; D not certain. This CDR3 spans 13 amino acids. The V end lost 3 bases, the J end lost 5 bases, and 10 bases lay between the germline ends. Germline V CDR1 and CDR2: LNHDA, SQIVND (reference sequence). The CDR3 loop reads CASSIGQFTEAFF. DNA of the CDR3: TGTGCCAGTAGTATTGGGCAGTTTACTGAAGCTTTCTTT. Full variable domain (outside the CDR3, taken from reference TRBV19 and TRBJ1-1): DGGITQSPKYLFRKEGQNVTLSCEQNLNHDAMYWYRQDPGQGLRLIYYSQIVNDFQKGDIAEGYSVSREKKESFPLTVTSAQKNPTAFYLCASSIGQFTEAFFGQGTRLTVV.

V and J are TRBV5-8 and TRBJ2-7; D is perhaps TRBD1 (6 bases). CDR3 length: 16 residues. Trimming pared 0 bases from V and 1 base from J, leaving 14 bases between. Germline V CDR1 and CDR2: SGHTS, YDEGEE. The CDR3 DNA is TGTGCCAGCAGCTTGGCCCCGGGACACCAGTCCTACGAGCAGTACTTC. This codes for CASSLAPGHQSYEQYF.